Presented here are 5 T cell receptor beta chains from one specimen sequenced in a study of blood T cell repertoires in COVID-19. The protocol was immunoSEQ multiplex PCR, while the TCRdb copy is restricted to in-frame clones and leaves out a portion. The repertoire has about 340,000 clones, under 95% of them found once; the top ten carry less than 3.5%. The sample was peripheral blood. The receptors stem from a woman younger than 35 who had recovered from COVID-19.

This chain links TRBV7-9 with TRBJ1-3; 9 nucleotides line up with TRBD1. The CDR3 loop spans 17 amino acids. From germline, CDR1 is SEHNR and CDR2 FQNEAQ (reference sequence). V was pared by 1 base and J by 4 bases, with 8 bases of the junction left unmatched. CDR3 bases: TGTGCCAGCAGCTTAGAAACAGGGGGCGAGCTGGGAAACACCATATATTTT. Its protein product is CASSLETGGELGNTIYF. The entire variable domain, with the rest obtained from reference TRBV7-9 and TRBJ1-3, is as follows: DTGVSQNPRHKITKRGQNVTFRCDPISEHNRLYWYRQTLGQGPEFLTYFQNEAQLEKSRLLSDRFSAERPKGSFSTLEIQRTEQGDSAMYLCASSLETGGELGNTIYFGEGSWLTVV.

The chain's CDR3 is CASSLASTAQPQHF. The DNA for the CDR3 is TGTGCCAGCAGCTTAGCATCGACAGCTCAGCCCCAGCATTTT. V gene TRBV11-2 combines with J gene TRBJ1-5, with D perhaps matching TRBD1 (5 bases). CDR1 and CDR2 (germline): SGHAT, FQNNGV. V dropped 1 base and J dropped 6 bases, with 10 bases sitting between them. The CDR3 consists of 14 residues.

CDR3 DNA: TGTGCCAGCAGATACACGGGAGGGATTGAAGATACGCAGTATTTT. Translated: CASRYTGGIEDTQYF. This chain connects TRBV13 to TRBJ2-3; TRBD2 matches at 8 bases. After removal of 6 bases from V and 5 bases from J, the junction contained 10 bases not matched to a gene. In germline, CDR1 is PRHDT, CDR2 FYEKMQ (reference sequence). The length of the CDR3 is 15 residues. The entire variable domain, with the rest obtained from reference TRBV13 and TRBJ2-3, is as follows: AAGVIQSPRHLIKEKRETATLKCYPIPRHDTVYWYQQGPGQDPQFLISFYEKMQSDKGSIPDRFSAQQFSDYHSELNMSSLELGDSALYFCASRYTGGIEDTQYFGPGTRLTVL.

The rearrangement joins TRBV4-1 to TRBJ1-5, with D possibly matching TRBD1 (5 bases). The V gene lost 10 bases and the J gene lost 3 bases, with 13 bases spanning the gap. From germline, CDR1 is MGHRA and CDR2 YSYEKL. CDR3 length equals 13 residues. Written as DNA, the CDR3 is TGCGCCACCTCGACAGAAGACAATCAGCCCCAGCATTTT. Residues: CATSTEDNQPQHF.

This chain joins TRBV5-6 and TRBJ1-5; D possibly corresponds to TRBD1 (5 bases). Trimming left V 4 bases short and J 5 bases short, with 16 bases between. The CDR3 length is 15 residues. Per the germline V gene, CDR1 is SGHDT and CDR2 is YYEEEE. The CDR3 DNA sequence: TGTGCCAGCAGCCCCGGAACGGGGGATGATCAGCCCCAGCATTTT. It translates to CASSPGTGDDQPQHF.